Sequencing of this T cell receptor beta chain was carried out in a study of blood T cell repertoires in COVID-19 (dated by TCRdb to about 2020). Concerning the study at large: Samples covering the acute and convalescent phases of COVID-19 were provided by collaborators in the United States, Italy and Spain. The prospective study material was composed of cDNA or gDNA derived from T cells, B-cell-depleted T cells, or PBMCs. Deeply sampled blood TCRbeta repertoires from subjects exposed to, actively infected with, or recovered from COVID-19 were included in the dataset. The repertoires were released in a freely available public database intended as a resource for research on the immune response to SARS-CoV-2. The samples were drawn from the first 160 participants of the ongoing ImmuneRACE study and from under 1,500 subjects provided by 6 global collaborators. Nearly every sample came with metadata listing a de-identified subject ID, COVID-19 status, age in years and sex. Where HLA class I and class II types were available, the types were taken from metadata supplied by the sample provider, not from assay-based typing. General findings and caveats noted by the study authors: Clinical and demographic metadata were provided uncurated, with the amount varying by source and participant.

As to this clone: The antigen it recognizes is unknown. There are no base qualities to consult, and no much larger clone falls within one base.

Sequences SEHNR (CDR1) and FQNEAQ (CDR2) are obtained from the germline V gene (reference sequence). The junction carries 11 bases between V and J, which are trimmed by 1 base and 2 bases respectively. The CDR3, cysteine through phenylalanine, is 15 amino acids long. The read is trimmed to its CDR3 DNA, 45 bases read in frame from base 1. The collaborating institutions used their own protocols to collect whole blood in K2EDTA tubes. For TCRbeta analysis, collaborators shipped samples in one of three forms: frozen whole blood, isolated PBMCs, or DNA extracted from either of those sample types. The immunoSEQ Assay, a bias-controlled multiplex PCR, was used to amplify TCRbeta CDR3 regions from genomic DNA. The authors' analysis ran thus. The number of nucleated cells in each sample was estimated from the amplification of reference gene primers within the assay. To quantify the absolute abundance of each unique TCRbeta CDR3 rearrangement, sequence reads were collapsed and filtered. For each sample, productive Simpson clonality was calculated as the square root of Simpson's diversity index over productive rearrangements. Entries here come from immuneACCESS through TCRdb and include only in-frame sequences with V and J called. Some clones fail to appear in such tables; in the studies checked, an unresolved V gene covers under half of the shortfall, and the cause of the remainder is unknown. V, J and clone size are taken as reported in that table, and D and trimming were inferred from the DNA itself. For this sample there are nearly 70,000 clones; about 87% appear just once. Of the sample, over 6% is held by the ten largest clones.

Recombination joined TRBV7-9 with TRBJ1-2, with the D gene too uncertain to name. The specimen sequenced was peripheral blood. The clonotype comes from a woman aged 70-85 years with acute or convalescent COVID-19. The sequenced DNA: TGTGCCAGCAGCTTAGGGAAGGAGATCAACTATGGCTACACCTTC. Its amino acids are CASSLGKEINYGYTF. Beyond the CDR3, the reference TRBV7-9 and TRBJ1-2 genes provide the residues; the full variable domain reads: DTGVSQNPRHKITKRGQNVTFRCDPISEHNRLYWYRQTLGQGPEFLTYFQNEAQLEKSRLLSDRFSAERPKGSFSTLEIQRTEQGDSAMYLCASSLGKEINYGYTFGSGTRLTVV.